The 5 T cell receptor beta chains presented below share a single source sample, sequenced in a study of regulatory dendritic cells for organ transplantation. The data were produced by immunoSEQ multiplex PCR, yet TCRdb's version contains in-frame clones alone and is incomplete. In the table there are 25,000 to 30,000 clones, roughly 84% of which are singletons. The sequencing input was naive CD8+ T cells from blood. As to subset: CD45RA+ naive T cells. All receptors come from a human donor in good health.

This clone appeared a few times. The rearrangement links TRBV6-5 to TRBJ1-1; TRBD1 matches 8 bases. V shed 4 bases and J 13 bases; nucleotides not matched to a gene: 11. CDR3 size: 13 residues. The V gene's germline CDR1 is MNHEY and CDR2 SVGAGI. Here the CDR3 reads CASSWAGGGLGFF. The CDR3 nucleotides are TGTGCCAGCAGTTGGGCAGGGGGCGGGTTAGGTTTCTTT.

This clone was seen just once. The gene calls are TRBV6-1 and TRBJ2-5; possible D gene TRBD1, 5 bases. Germline loops: CDR1 MNHNS, CDR2 SASEGT. This CDR3 has 14 residues. V gave up 4 bases and J gave up 5 bases, with 14 bases separating them. In DNA form, the CDR3 reads TGTGCCAGCAGTGTAAGCTTTCAGGGTGAGACCCAGTACTTC. Translating gives CASSVSFQGETQYF.

J is TRBJ2-1 and V is TRBV5-5; 7 bases agree with TRBD1. The CDR3 has 14 amino acids. Germline CDR1 SGHKS, CDR2 YYEKEE (reference sequence). Trimming cost V 0 bases and J 6 bases; bases outside gene matches: 3. The CDR3 spells CASSLEGASNEQFF. The CDR3 DNA reads as TGTGCCAGCAGCTTGGAGGGGGCCAGCAATGAGCAGTTCTTC.

The chain uses TRBV27 and TRBJ2-3, with 7 bases fitting TRBD2. J gave up 1 base and V 7 bases, and 8 bases lay outside the gene matches. In germline, CDR1 is MNHEY, CDR2 SMNVEV (reference sequence). The length of the CDR3 is 15 residues. CDR3 nucleotide sequence: TGTGCCAGCAATTTCGGTACTAGCGGCACAGATACGCAGTATTTT. It specifies CASNFGTSGTDTQYF.

The V call is TRBV27, the J call TRBJ1-2, with 8 bases aligning to TRBD1. Germline assignment: CDR1 MNHEY and CDR2 SMNVEV (reference sequence). V shed 6 bases and J 6 bases; nucleotides not matched to a gene: 3. The CDR3 is 12 residues long. The CDR3 DNA reads TGTGCCAGCAGCGGACAGGGCCATGGCTACACCTTC. Amino acids: CASSGQGHGYTF.